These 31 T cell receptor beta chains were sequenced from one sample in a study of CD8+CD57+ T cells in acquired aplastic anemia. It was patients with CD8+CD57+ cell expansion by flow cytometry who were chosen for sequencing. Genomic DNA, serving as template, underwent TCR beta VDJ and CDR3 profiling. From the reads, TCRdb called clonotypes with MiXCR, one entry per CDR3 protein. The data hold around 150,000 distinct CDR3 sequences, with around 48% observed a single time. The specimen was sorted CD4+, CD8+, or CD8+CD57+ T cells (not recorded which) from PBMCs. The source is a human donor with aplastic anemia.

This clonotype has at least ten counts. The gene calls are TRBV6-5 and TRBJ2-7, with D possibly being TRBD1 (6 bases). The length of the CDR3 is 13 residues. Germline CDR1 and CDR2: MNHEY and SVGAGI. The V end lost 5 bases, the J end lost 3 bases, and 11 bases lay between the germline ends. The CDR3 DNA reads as TGTGCCAGCAGTCACCAGACAGGCTACGAGCAGTACTTC. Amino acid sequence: CASSHQTGYEQYF.

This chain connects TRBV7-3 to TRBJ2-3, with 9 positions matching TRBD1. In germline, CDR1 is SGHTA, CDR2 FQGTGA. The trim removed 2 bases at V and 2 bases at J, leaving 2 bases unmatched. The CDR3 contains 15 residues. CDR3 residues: CASSLGTGFTDTQYF. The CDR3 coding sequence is TGTGCCAGCAGCTTAGGGACAGGGTTCACAGATACGCAGTATTTT.

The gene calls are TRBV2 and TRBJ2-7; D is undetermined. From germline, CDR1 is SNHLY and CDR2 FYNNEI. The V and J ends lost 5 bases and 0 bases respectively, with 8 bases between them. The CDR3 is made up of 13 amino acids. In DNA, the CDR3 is TGTGCCAGCAGTCGCTACGGCTCCTACGAGCAGTACGTC. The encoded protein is CASSRYGSYEQYV.

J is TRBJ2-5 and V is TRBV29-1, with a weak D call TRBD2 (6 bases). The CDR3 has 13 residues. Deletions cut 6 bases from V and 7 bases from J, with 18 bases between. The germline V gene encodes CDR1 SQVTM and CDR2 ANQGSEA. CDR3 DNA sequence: TGCAGCGTAGGAGGACGGACTAAATGGACCCAGTACTTC. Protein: CSVGGRTKWTQYF.

DNA of the CDR3: TGCGCCAGCAGCTCACTGGGACAGGTCTACGAGCAGTACTTC. This gives the protein CASSSLGQVYEQYF. J is TRBJ2-7 and V is TRBV5-1; 8 positions match TRBD1. This CDR3 region has 14 residues. CDR1 and CDR2 from the germline V gene are SGHRS and YFSETQ. V lost 3 bases, J lost 3 bases, and 5 bases stayed unmatched.

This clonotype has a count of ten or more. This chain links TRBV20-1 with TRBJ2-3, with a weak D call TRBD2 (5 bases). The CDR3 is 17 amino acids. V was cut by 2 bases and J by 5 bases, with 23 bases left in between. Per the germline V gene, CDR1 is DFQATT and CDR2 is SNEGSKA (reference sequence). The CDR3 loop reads CSARSAPGGSTIDTQYF. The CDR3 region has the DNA TGCAGTGCTAGATCAGCACCAGGTGGGAGTACTATAGATACGCAGTATTTT.

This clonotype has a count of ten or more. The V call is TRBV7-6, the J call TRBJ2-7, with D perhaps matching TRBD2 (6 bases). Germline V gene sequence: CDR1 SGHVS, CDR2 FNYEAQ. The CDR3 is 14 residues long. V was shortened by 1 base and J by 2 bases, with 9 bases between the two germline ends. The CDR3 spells CASSLVEGAYEQYF. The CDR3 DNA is TGTGCCAGCAGCTTAGTGGAGGGAGCCTACGAGCAGTACTTC.

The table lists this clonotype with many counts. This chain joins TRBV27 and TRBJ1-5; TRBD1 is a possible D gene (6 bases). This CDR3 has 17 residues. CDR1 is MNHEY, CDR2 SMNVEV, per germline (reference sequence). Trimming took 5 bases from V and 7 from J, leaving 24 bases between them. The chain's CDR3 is CASSPDYVSFGGQPQHF. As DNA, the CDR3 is TGTGCCAGCAGTCCCGATTACGTTAGCTTCGGGGGCCAGCCCCAGCATTTT.

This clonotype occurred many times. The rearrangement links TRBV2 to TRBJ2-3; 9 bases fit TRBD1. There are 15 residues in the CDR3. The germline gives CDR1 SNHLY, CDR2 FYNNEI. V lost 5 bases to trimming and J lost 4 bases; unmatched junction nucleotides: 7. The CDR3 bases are TGTGCCAGCAGTCACCGGGACAGGGTTCCAGATACGCAGTATTTT. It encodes CASSHRDRVPDTQYF.

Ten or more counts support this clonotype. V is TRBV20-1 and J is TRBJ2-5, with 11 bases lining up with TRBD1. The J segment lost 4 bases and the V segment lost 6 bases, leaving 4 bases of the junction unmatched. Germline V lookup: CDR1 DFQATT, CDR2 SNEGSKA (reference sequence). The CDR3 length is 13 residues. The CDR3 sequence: CSATGQGAETQYF. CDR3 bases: TGCAGTGCCACCGGACAGGGGGCAGAGACCCAGTACTTC.

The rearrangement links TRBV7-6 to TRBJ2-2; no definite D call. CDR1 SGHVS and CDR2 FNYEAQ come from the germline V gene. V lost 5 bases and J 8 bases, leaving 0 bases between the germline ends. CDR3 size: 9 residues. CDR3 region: CASSGELFF. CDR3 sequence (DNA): TGTGCCAGCAGCGGGGAGCTGTTTTTT.

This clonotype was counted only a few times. The CDR3: CASSLDIGTGRYEQYF. The DNA for the CDR3 is TGCGCCAGCAGCTTGGATATTGGGACAGGGCGGTACGAGCAGTACTTC. V usage is TRBV5-1 and J usage is TRBJ2-7; TRBD1 matches 9 bases. From germline, CDR1 is SGHRS and CDR2 YFSETQ. After removal of 0 bases from V and 4 bases from J, the junction contained 8 bases not matched to a gene. CDR3 length equals 16 residues.

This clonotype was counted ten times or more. CDR3 coding DNA: TGCGCCAGCAGCTTGTCTAGCGGAGGGGTGGATACGCAGTATTTT. Translating it yields CASSLSSGGVDTQYF. The gene calls are TRBV5-1 and TRBJ2-3; 7 nucleotides match TRBD2. V was pared by 1 base and J by 6 bases, with 8 bases of the junction left unmatched. Germline V gene lookup returns CDR1 SGHRS and CDR2 YFSETQ. The CDR3 has 15 residues.

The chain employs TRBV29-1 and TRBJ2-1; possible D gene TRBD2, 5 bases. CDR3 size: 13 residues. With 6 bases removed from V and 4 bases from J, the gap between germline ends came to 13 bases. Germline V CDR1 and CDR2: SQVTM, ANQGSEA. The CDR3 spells CSVRGNGYNEQFF. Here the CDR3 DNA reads TGCAGCGTACGGGGAAACGGGTACAATGAGCAGTTCTTC.

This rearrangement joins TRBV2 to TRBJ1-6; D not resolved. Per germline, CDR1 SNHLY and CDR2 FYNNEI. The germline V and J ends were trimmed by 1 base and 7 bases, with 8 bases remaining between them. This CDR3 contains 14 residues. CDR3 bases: TGTGCCAGCAGTGAAGACTATGCGAATTCACCCCTCCACTTT. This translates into CASSEDYANSPLHF.

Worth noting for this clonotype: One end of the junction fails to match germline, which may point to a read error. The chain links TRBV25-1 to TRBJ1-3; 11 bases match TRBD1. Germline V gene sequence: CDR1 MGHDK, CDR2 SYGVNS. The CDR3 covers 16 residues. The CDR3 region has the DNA TGTGCCAGCAGTGGGACAGGGGGCACCTCTGGAAACACCATATATTTC. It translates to CASSGTGGTSGNTIYF.

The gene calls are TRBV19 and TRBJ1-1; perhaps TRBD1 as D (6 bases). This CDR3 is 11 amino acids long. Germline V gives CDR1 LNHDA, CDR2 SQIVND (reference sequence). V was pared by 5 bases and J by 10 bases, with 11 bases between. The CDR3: CASSQGIGAFF. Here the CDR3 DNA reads TGTGCCAGTAGTCAGGGGATTGGAGCTTTCTTT.

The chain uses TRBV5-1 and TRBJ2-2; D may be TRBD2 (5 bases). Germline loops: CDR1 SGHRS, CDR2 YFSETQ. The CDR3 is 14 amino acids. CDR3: CVPMTGRDTGELFF. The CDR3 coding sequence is TGCGTACCCATGACGGGAAGGGACACCGGGGAGCTGTTTTTT.

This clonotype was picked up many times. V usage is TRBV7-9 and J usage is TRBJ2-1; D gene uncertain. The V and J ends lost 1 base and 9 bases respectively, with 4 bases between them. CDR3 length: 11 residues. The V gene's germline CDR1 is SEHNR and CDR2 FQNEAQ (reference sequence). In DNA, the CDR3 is TGTGCCAGCAGCTTAGGAGGTGAGCAGTTCTTC. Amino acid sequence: CASSLGGEQFF.

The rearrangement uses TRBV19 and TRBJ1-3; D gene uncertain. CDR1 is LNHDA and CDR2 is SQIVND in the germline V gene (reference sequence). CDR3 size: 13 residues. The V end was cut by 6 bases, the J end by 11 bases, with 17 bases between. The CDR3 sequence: CASSQPLGDAIYF. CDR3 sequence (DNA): TGTGCCAGTAGCCAACCCCTTGGAGACGCCATATATTTT.

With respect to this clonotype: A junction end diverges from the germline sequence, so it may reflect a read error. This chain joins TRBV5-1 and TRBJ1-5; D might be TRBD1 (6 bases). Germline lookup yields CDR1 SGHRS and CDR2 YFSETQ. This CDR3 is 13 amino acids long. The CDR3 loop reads CAGSSGAGQPQHF. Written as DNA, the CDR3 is TGCGCCGGCAGCTCAGGGGCTGGGCAGCCCCAGCATTTT.

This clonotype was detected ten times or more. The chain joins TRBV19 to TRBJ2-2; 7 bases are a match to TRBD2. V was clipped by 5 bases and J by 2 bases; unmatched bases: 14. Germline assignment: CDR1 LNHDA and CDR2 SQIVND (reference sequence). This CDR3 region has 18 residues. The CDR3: CASSGGRGVAGNTGELFF. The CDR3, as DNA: TGTGCCAGTAGTGGCGGGAGAGGAGTAGCGGGTAACACCGGGGAGCTGTTTTTT.

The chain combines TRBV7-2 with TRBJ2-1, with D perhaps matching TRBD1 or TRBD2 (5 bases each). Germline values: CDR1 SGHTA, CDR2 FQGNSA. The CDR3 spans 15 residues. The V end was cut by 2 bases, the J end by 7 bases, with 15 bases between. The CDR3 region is CASSLSWGLGNEQFF. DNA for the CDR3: TGTGCCAGCAGCTTATCCTGGGGGTTGGGTAATGAGCAGTTCTTC.

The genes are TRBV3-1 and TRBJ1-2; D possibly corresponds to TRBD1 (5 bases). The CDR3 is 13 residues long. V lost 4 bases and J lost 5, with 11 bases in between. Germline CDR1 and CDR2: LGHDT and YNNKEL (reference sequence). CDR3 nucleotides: TGTGCCAGCAGCCTCGGGACGGAATATGGCTACACCTTC. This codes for CASSLGTEYGYTF.

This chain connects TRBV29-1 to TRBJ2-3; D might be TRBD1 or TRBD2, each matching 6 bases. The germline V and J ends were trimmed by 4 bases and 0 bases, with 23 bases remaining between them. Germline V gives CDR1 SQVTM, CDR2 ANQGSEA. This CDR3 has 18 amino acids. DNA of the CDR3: TGCAGCGTTGCCAGTAGCCCTTGGGGGGCGGCTAGCACAGATACGCAGTATTTT. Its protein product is CSVASSPWGAASTDTQYF.

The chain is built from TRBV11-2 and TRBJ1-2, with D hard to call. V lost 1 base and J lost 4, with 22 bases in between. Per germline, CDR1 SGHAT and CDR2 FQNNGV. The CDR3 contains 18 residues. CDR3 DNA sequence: TGTGCCAGCAGCTTAGGAGGGCAGATAAGTCCTGCCGGCTATGGCTACACCTTC. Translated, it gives CASSLGGQISPAGYGYTF. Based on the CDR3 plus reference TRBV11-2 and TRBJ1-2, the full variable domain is EAGVAQSPRYKIIEKRQSVAFWCNPISGHATLYWYQQILGQGPKLLIQFQNNGVVDDSQLPKDRFSAERLKGVDSTLKIQPAKLEDSAVYLCASSLGGQISPAGYGYTFGSGTRLTVV.

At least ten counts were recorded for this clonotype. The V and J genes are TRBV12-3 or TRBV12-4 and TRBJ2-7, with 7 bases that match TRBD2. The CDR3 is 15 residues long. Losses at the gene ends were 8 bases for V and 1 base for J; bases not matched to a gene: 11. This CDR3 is CASLRRGGLSYEQYF. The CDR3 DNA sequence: TGTGCCAGCCTAAGAAGGGGAGGGCTATCCTACGAGCAGTACTTC.

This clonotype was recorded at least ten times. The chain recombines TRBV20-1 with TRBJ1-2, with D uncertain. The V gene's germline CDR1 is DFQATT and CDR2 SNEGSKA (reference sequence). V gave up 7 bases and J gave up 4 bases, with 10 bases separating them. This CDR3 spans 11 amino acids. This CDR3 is CSVAGRYGYTF. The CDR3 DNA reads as TGCAGTGTGGCAGGCCGCTATGGCTACACCTTC.

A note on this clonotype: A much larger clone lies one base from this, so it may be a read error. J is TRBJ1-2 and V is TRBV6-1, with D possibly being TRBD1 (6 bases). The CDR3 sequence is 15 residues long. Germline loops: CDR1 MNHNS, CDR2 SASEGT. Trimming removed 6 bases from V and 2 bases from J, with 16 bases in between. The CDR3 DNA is TGTGCCAGCAGCACCCCCCGGGGGCGAAACTATGGCTACACCTTC. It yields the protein CASSTPRGRNYGYTF.

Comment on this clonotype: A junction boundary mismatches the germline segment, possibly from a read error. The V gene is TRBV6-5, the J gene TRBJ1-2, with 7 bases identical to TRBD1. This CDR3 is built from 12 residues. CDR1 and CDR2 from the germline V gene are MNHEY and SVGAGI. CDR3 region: CASSQGGYGCTF. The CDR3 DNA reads TGTGCCAGCAGCCAGGGGGGGTATGGCTGCACCTTC.

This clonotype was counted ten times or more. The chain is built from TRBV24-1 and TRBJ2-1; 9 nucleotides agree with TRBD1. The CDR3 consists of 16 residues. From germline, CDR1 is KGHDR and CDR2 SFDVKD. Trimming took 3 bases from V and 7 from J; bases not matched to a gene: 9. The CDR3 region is CATSDKTGGAGNEQFF. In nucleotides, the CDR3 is TGTGCCACCAGTGATAAAACAGGGGGCGCGGGAAATGAGCAGTTCTTC.